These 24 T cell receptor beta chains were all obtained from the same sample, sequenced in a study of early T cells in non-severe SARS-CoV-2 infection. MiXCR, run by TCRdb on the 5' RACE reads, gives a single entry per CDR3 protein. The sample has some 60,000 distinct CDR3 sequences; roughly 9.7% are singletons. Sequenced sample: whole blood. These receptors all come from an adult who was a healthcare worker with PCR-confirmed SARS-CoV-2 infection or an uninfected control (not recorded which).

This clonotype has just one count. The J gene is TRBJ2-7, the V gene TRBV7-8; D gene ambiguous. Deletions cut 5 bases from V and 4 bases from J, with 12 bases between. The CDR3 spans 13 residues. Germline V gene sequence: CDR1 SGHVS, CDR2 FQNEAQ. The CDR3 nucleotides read TGTGCCAGCAGCCTTAACCAGTTATACGAGCAGTACTTC. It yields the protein CASSLNQLYEQYF.

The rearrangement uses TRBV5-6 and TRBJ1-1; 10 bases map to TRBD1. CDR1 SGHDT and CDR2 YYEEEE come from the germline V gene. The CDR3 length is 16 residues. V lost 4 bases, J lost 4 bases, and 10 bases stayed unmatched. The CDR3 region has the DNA TGTGCCAGCAGCCCCGGGACAGGGGACCACTTCACTGAAGCTTTCTTT. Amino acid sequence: CASSPGTGDHFTEAFF.

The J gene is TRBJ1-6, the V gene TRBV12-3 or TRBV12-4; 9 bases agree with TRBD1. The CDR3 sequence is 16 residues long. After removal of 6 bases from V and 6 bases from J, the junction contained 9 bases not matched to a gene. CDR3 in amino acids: CASSRGTGTLNSPLHF. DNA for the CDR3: TGTGCCAGCAGCCGTGGGACAGGGACCCTTAATTCACCCCTCCACTTT.

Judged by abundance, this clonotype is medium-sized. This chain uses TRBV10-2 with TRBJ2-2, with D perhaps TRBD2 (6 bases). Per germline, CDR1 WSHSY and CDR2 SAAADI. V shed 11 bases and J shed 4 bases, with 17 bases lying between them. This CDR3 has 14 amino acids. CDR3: CAASGLATTGELFF. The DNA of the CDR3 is TGCGCCGCAAGTGGCCTAGCGACCACCGGGGAGCTGTTTTTT.

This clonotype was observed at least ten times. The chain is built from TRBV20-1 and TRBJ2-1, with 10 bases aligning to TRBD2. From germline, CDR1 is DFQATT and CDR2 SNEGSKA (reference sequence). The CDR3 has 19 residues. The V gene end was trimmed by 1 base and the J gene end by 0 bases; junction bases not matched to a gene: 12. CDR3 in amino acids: CSARAGRLAGHSSYNEQFF. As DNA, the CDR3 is TGCAGTGCTAGAGCCGGGAGACTAGCGGGCCATAGCTCCTACAATGAGCAGTTCTTC.

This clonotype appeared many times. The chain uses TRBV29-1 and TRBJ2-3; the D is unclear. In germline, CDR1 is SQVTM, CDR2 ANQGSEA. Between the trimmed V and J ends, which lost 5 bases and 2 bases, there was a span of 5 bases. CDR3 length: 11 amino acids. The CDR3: CSVHLTDTQYF. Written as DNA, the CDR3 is TGCAGCGTTCACCTCACAGATACGCAGTATTTT.

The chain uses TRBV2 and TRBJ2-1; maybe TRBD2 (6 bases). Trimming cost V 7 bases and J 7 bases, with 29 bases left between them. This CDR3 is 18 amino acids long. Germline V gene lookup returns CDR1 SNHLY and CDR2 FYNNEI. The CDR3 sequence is CASTVPGGRDDWKNEQFF. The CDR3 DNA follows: TGTGCCAGCACCGTCCCCGGCGGGCGGGACGACTGGAAGAATGAGCAGTTCTTC.

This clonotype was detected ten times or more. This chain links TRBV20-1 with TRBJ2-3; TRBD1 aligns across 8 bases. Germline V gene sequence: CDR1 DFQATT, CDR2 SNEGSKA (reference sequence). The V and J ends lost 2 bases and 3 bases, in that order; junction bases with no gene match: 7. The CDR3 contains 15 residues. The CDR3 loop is CSARLQGARTDTQYF. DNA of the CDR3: TGCAGTGCTAGACTCCAGGGGGCGCGGACAGATACGCAGTATTTT.

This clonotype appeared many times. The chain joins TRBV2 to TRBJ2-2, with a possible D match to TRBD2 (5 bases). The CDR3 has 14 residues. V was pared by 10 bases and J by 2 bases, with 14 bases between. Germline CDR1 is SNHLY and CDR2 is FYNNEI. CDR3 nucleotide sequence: TGTGCCAAACCTCGCGGGTCCAACACCGGGGAGCTGTTTTTT. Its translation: CAKPRGSNTGELFF.

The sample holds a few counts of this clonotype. The CDR3 is CAILLAYEQYF. In DNA form, the CDR3 reads TGTGCCATCCTCCTCGCCTACGAGCAGTACTTC. V usage is TRBV25-1 and J usage is TRBJ2-7, with D unclear. The V gene lost 10 bases and the J gene lost 2 bases, with 9 bases spanning the gap. The V gene's germline CDR1 is MGHDK and CDR2 SYGVNS. The CDR3 loop spans 11 amino acids.

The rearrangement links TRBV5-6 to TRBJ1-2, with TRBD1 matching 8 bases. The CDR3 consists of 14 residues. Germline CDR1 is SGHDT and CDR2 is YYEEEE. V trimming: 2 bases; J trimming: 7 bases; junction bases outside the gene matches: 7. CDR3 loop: CASSFFGQGIGYTF. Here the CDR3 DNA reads TGTGCCAGCAGCTTCTTCGGACAGGGCATTGGCTACACCTTC.

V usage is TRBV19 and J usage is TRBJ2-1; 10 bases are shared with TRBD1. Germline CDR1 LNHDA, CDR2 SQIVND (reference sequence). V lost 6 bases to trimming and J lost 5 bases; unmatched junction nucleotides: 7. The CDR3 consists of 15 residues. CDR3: CASRGDRGPNNEQFF. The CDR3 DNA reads TGTGCCAGTAGAGGCGACAGGGGGCCTAACAATGAGCAGTTCTTC.

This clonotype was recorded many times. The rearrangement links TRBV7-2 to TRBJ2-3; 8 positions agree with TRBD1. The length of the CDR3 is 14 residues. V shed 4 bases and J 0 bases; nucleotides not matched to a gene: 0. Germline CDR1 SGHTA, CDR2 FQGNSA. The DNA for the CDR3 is TGTGCCAGCAGCTGGACAGGGAGCACAGATACGCAGTATTTT. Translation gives CASSWTGSTDTQYF.

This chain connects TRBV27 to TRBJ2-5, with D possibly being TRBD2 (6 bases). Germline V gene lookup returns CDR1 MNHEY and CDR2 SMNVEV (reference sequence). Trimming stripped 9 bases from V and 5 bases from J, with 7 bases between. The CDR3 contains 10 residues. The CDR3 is CASGGETQYF. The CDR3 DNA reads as TGTGCCAGTGGGGGGGAGACCCAGTACTTC.

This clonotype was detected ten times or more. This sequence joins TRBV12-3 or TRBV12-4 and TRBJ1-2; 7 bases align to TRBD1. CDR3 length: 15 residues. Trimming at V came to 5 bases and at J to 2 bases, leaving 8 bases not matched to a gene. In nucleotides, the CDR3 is TGTGCCAGCAGTGCTCGACAGGGTCGGAACTATGGCTACACCTTC. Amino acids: CASSARQGRNYGYTF.

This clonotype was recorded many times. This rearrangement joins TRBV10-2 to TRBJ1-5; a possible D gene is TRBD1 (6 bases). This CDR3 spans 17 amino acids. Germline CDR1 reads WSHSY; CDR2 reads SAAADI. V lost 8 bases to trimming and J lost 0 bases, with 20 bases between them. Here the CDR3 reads CASREGVSPYSNQPQHF. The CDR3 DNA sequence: TGCGCCAGCCGAGAGGGGGTCTCCCCTTATAGCAATCAGCCCCAGCATTTT.

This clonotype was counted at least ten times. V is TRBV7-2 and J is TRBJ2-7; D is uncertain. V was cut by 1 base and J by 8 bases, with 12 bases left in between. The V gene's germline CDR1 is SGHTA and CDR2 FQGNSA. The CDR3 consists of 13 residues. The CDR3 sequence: CASSLEGLTQQYF. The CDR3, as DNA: TGTGCCAGCAGCTTAGAAGGCCTAACTCAGCAGTACTTC.

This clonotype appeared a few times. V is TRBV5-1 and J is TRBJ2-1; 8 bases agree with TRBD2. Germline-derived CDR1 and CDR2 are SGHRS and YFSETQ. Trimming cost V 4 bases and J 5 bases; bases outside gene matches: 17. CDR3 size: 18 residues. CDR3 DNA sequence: TGCGCCAGCAGCCGGAACGCGGGCGGAGCGGGAGCAGACAATGAGCAGTTCTTC. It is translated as CASSRNAGGAGADNEQFF.

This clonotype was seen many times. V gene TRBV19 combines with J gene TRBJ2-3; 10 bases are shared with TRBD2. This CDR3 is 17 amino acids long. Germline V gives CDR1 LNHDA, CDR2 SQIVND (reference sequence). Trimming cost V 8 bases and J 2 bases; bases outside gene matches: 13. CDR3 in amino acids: CASSGRWTSGLTDTQYF. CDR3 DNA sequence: TGTGCCAGTTCAGGGAGATGGACTAGCGGACTCACAGATACGCAGTATTTT.

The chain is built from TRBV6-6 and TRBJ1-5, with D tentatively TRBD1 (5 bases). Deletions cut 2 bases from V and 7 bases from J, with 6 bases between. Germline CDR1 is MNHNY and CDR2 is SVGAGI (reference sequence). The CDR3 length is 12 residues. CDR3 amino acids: CASSYGHQPQHF. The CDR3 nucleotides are TGTGCCAGCAGTTACGGACACCAGCCCCAGCATTTT.

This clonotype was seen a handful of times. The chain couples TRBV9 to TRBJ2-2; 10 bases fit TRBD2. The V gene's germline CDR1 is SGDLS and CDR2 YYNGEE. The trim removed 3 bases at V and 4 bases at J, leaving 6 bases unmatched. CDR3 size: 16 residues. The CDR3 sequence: CASSAPSGRVTGELFF. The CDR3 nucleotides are TGTGCCAGCAGCGCCCCAAGCGGGAGGGTCACCGGGGAGCTGTTTTTT.

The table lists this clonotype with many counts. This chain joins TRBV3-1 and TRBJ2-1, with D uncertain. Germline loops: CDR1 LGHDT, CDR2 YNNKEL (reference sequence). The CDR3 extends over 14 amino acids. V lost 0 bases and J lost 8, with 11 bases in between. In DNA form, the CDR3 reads TGTGCCAGCAGCCAAGACGACTTCTCCCATGAGCAGTTCTTC. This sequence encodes CASSQDDFSHEQFF.

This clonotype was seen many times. The CDR3 bases are TGCGCCAGCAGCACGTCCGTCGGGTCGGCCGGGGAGCTGTTTTTT. Its translation is CASSTSVGSAGELFF. The chain combines TRBV5-1 with TRBJ2-2, with D uncertain. The CDR3 totals 15 residues. Trimming took off 4 bases at V and 6 bases at J, with 16 bases between the two ends. Germline V gene sequence: CDR1 SGHRS, CDR2 YFSETQ.

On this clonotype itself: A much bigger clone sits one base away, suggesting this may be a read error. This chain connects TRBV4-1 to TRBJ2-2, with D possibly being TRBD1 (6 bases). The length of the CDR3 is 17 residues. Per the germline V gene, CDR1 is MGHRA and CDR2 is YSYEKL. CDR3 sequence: CASSQVPKGHGTGEPFF. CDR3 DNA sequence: TGCGCCAGCAGCCAAGTACCAAAGGGACACGGCACCGGGGAGCCGTTTTTT.